This TCR beta chain was sequenced in a study of CD8+ T cells in alopecia areata. Study in general: Treated patients received oral tofacitinib, 5 to 10 mg twice daily.

CDR1 SNHLY and CDR2 FYNNEI come from the germline V gene. This CDR3 is 15 amino acids long. The V and J ends lost 6 bases and 2 bases respectively, with 13 bases between them. This clone was seen a single time. This sample's treatment: oral pan-JAK inhibitor, 5-10 mg twice daily. It was from alopecia areata patients that lesional scalp punch biopsies and peripheral blood were collected. In each case, RNA was isolated and then reverse transcribed into cDNA as the sequencing template. Profiling relied on immunoSEQ multiplex PCR, and the TCRdb table lists in-frame clones only, not all of them. This sample has more than 110,000 clones; 75% to 85% occur once, and the top ten carry approximately 25%.

Here the sequenced sample was CD8+ T cells sorted from blood, taken at week 4, from a patient treated with tofacitinib. The sequence was collected from a human donor with alopecia areata. The chain combines TRBV2 with TRBJ1-4; D may be TRBD1 (6 bases). CDR3 in amino acids: CASSARQATNEKLFF. For the CDR3, the DNA is TGTGCCAGCAGCGCGCGACAGGCGACTAATGAAAAACTGTTTTTT.